What follows describes a single T cell receptor beta chain. What it binds is not known. The CDR3 extends over 14 amino acids. The germline V and J ends were trimmed by 1 base and 6 bases, with 13 bases remaining between them. In germline, CDR1 is DFQATT, CDR2 SNEGSKA (reference sequence). Genomic DNA, the template, was used for profiling of the TCR beta VDJ and CDR3. TCRdb re-analysed the reads in MiXCR, keeping a single row per CDR3 protein. The data contain a few hundred thousand distinct CDR3 sequences, roughly 50% of them singletons. The authors sequenced patients whose flow cytometry had shown CD8+CD57+ cell expansion. These data originate in a study of CD8+CD57+ T cells in acquired aplastic anemia. Study findings and constraints: Patients and controls were not found to differ significantly in CD8+ Simpson's diversity. Researchers report that around 29 CD8+ CDR3 sequences appeared in both patients and controls.

The sequenced sample was sorted CD4+, CD8+, or CD8+CD57+ T cells (not recorded which) from PBMCs. The V and J genes are TRBV20-1 and TRBJ1-5, with D possibly matching TRBD1 (5 bases). The TCR was taken from a human donor with aplastic anemia. The CDR3 nucleotides read TGCAGTGCTAGAGCTGAGGGGAGGACTCAGCCCCAGCATTTT. Its protein product is CSARAEGRTQPQHF.